These 2 T cell receptor beta chains were all obtained from the same sample, sequenced in a study of blood T cell repertoires in COVID-19. The assay was immunoSEQ multiplex PCR, and TCRdb's table has in-frame clones only and misses some. The sample comprises around 170,000 clones, roughly 80% of which are singletons, and around 12% rests with the top ten. The sequencing sample was made of PBMCs or T cells enriched from blood (not recorded which). These receptors were taken from a man in his fifties or sixties who had recovered from COVID-19.

The chain combines TRBV30 with TRBJ1-1, with D perhaps matching TRBD1 (5 bases). Germline assignment: CDR1 GTSNPN and CDR2 SVGIG (reference sequence). Trimming left V 5 bases short and J 10 bases short, with 14 bases between. The CDR3 loop spans 11 amino acids. Here the CDR3 DNA reads TGTGCCTGGGTTACAGGTTTGGGAGCTTTCTTT. Protein: CAWVTGLGAFF.

The chain has TRBV5-6 and TRBJ2-5; D gene unclear. The germline gives CDR1 SGHDT, CDR2 YYEEEE. The V and J ends lost 3 bases and 5 bases respectively, with 8 bases between them. This CDR3 comprises 12 residues. Written as DNA, the CDR3 is TGTGCCAGCAGCTCCCCCCCTGAGACCCAGTACTTC. Protein sequence: CASSSPPETQYF.